The 22 T cell receptor beta chains below all came from one sample that was sequenced in a study of T cell responses to AZD1222 COVID-19 vaccine. Profiling relied on immunoSEQ multiplex PCR, and the TCRdb table lists in-frame clones only, not all of them. Here the sample spans some 93,000 clones, 88% being singletons. The source was peripheral blood, collected 28 days after the second AZD1222 dose. The source of these receptors is an adult who received the AZD1222 COVID-19 vaccine.

In this sample, this clone turned up once. V is TRBV27 and J is TRBJ2-7, with D unclear. The CDR3 spans 14 residues. The germline gives CDR1 MNHEY, CDR2 SMNVEV (reference sequence). Between the trimmed V and J ends, which lost 0 bases and 3 bases, there was a span of 9 bases. Written as DNA, the CDR3 is TGTGCCAGCAGTTTATCCGGGCCCCTCTACGAGCAGTACTTC. Translation: CASSLSGPLYEQYF.

The chain uses TRBV27 and TRBJ1-1; D is uncertain. The V end lost 3 bases, the J end lost 2 bases, and 10 bases lay between the germline ends. CDR3 length equals 14 residues. Germline V gene sequence: CDR1 MNHEY, CDR2 SMNVEV (reference sequence). The CDR3 DNA sequence: TGTGCCAGCAGTTTTCCGGACGGTAACACTGAAGCTTTCTTT. Translated, it gives CASSFPDGNTEAFF.

The J gene is TRBJ1-2, the V gene TRBV6-6, with a tentative D call TRBD1 (6 bases). The CDR3 runs 15 residues. Germline V gene lookup returns CDR1 MNHNY and CDR2 SVGAGI (reference sequence). Trimming took off 2 bases at V and 4 bases at J, with 14 bases between the two ends. CDR3 region: CASSYPQGEGYGYTF. The DNA for the CDR3 is TGTGCCAGCAGTTACCCACAGGGAGAAGGCTATGGCTACACCTTC.

This chain connects TRBV7-9 to TRBJ1-1; D gene unclear. Trimming took 7 bases from V and 11 from J, leaving 14 bases between them. The germline CDR1 and CDR2 sequences are SEHNR and FQNEAQ (reference sequence). This CDR3 is 11 amino acids long. Here the CDR3 reads CASMGAVVAFF. The CDR3 region has the DNA TGTGCCAGCATGGGCGCAGTCGTGGCTTTCTTT.

This chain connects TRBV7-9 to TRBJ2-5; D ambiguous. Trimming removed 7 bases at V and 4 bases at J, with 4 bases between. CDR1 SEHNR and CDR2 FQNEAQ come from the germline V gene (reference sequence). The CDR3 totals 10 residues. In DNA form, the CDR3 reads TGTGCCAGCACGACAGAGACCCAGTACTTC. Translated: CASTTETQYF.

J is TRBJ2-3 and V is TRBV7-9, with 8 bases lining up with TRBD1. CDR1 is SEHNR and CDR2 is FQNEAQ in the germline V gene (reference sequence). CDR3 length: 15 residues. After removal of 1 base from V and 4 bases from J, the junction contained 4 bases not matched to a gene. The CDR3 protein is CASSLETGGSDTQYF. The CDR3 nucleotides read TGTGCCAGCAGCTTAGAAACAGGGGGATCAGATACGCAGTATTTT.

The CDR3 DNA reads as TGCGCCAGCAGCTTGGACACAGGGTTGTACGAGCAGTACTTC. Translation gives CASSLDTGLYEQYF. The chain has TRBV5-1 and TRBJ2-7; TRBD1 is a possible D gene (6 bases). Trimming took 0 bases from V and 4 from J, leaving 11 bases between them. This CDR3 spans 14 amino acids. The germline gives CDR1 SGHRS, CDR2 YFSETQ.

The chain links TRBV27 to TRBJ2-3, with 7 bases lining up with TRBD2. Germline CDR1 reads MNHEY; CDR2 reads SMNVEV (reference sequence). The CDR3 runs 16 residues. After removal of 5 bases from V and 4 bases from J, the junction contained 12 bases not matched to a gene. The CDR3 sequence: CASSNSAGTTPDTQYF. The CDR3 DNA is TGTGCCAGCAGTAACTCCGCCGGGACTACCCCAGATACGCAGTATTTT.

J is TRBJ2-2 and V is TRBV18; D remains unclear. The germline V gene encodes CDR1 KGHSH and CDR2 LQKENI. V dropped 2 bases and J dropped 6 bases, with 7 bases sitting between them. CDR3 length: 13 residues. In DNA form, the CDR3 reads TGTGCCAGCTCACCAGTGAGCGCCGGGGAGCTGTTTTTT. This translates into CASSPVSAGELFF.

The chain couples TRBV19 to TRBJ2-1; a weak D match, TRBD2 (6 bases). Germline lookup yields CDR1 LNHDA and CDR2 SQIVND (reference sequence). Deletions cut 10 bases from V and 0 bases from J, with 16 bases between. The CDR3 is 15 residues long. This chain's CDR3 is CATTRAGFSYNEQFF. CDR3 coding DNA: TGTGCCACCACCCGGGCGGGATTCTCCTACAATGAGCAGTTCTTC.

J is TRBJ1-1 and V is TRBV11-3, with 7 positions matching TRBD1. Germline V gene data show CDR1 as SGHNT and CDR2 as YENEEA. The CDR3 runs to 16 residues. V lost 0 bases, J lost 3 bases, and 7 bases stayed unmatched. The CDR3 protein is CASSLECQGGDTEAFF. In DNA form, the CDR3 reads TGTGCCAGCAGCTTAGAGTGCCAGGGGGGGGACACTGAAGCTTTCTTT.

V is TRBV4-2 and J is TRBJ1-5, with 9 bases aligning to TRBD1. The CDR3 totals 20 residues. The V gene's germline CDR1 is LGHNA and CDR2 YNFKEQ. V lost 4 bases and J lost 7; bases outside the gene matches: 23. The CDR3 protein is CASSLRELHTGGDLRQPQHF. The CDR3 coding sequence is TGTGCCAGCAGCCTCCGGGAGCTTCATACAGGGGGCGACTTACGACAGCCCCAGCATTTT.

J is TRBJ2-3 and V is TRBV4-2; D gene uncertain. Germline V gene lookup returns CDR1 LGHNA and CDR2 YNFKEQ. V was cut by 0 bases and J by 2 bases, with 6 bases left in between. The CDR3 loop spans 14 amino acids. CDR3 sequence reads: CASSQDISTDTQYF. The DNA of the CDR3 is TGTGCCAGCAGCCAAGATATCTCCACAGATACGCAGTATTTT.

The chain couples TRBV6-6 to TRBJ2-1; D gene uncertain. This CDR3 region has 10 residues. V was shortened by 6 bases and J by 6 bases, with 3 bases between the two germline ends. Germline CDR1 is MNHNY and CDR2 is SVGAGI (reference sequence). The CDR3: CASRANEQFF. The CDR3 nucleotides read TGTGCCAGCAGGGCCAATGAGCAGTTCTTC.

In this sample, this clone turned up a few times. The chain combines TRBV4-3 with TRBJ1-2; unclear D gene. Germline V gives CDR1 LGHNA, CDR2 YSLEER. Trimming pared 5 bases from V and 2 bases from J, leaving 12 bases between. This CDR3 has 14 residues. The CDR3: CASSFRGANYGYTF. Written as DNA, the CDR3 is TGCGCCAGCAGCTTTCGAGGCGCAAACTATGGCTACACCTTC.

V gene TRBV10-3 combines with J gene TRBJ1-5; D gene uncertain. V lost 5 bases and J lost 3, with 5 bases in between. This CDR3 has 12 residues. From germline, CDR1 is ENHRY and CDR2 SYGVKD. The CDR3 nucleotides read TGTGCCATCAGTAATTCCAATCAGCCCCAGCATTTT. This gives the protein CAISNSNQPQHF.

The CDR3 protein is CASSAARGNTEAFF. CDR3 in DNA: TGTGCCAGCAGCGCCGCGAGGGGGAACACTGAAGCTTTCTTT. This chain connects TRBV2 to TRBJ1-1, with D tentatively TRBD1 (5 bases). CDR3 length: 14 residues. The V gene lost 6 bases and the J gene lost 1 base, with 12 bases spanning the gap. Germline V gene data show CDR1 as SNHLY and CDR2 as FYNNEI.

This sequence joins TRBV30 and TRBJ1-6, with 8 bases identical to TRBD1. V lost 0 bases, J lost 7 bases, and 2 bases stayed unmatched. Germline CDR1 reads GTSNPN; CDR2 reads SVGIG (reference sequence). This CDR3 has 14 residues. CDR3 region: CAWSVDRGNSPLHF. The CDR3 DNA is TGTGCCTGGAGTGTAGACAGGGGAAATTCACCCCTCCACTTT.

The rearrangement uses TRBV3-1 (or the pseudogene TRBV3-2) and TRBJ2-7, with TRBD1 identical over 8 bases. Germline V gene data show CDR1 as LGHDT and CDR2 as YNNKEL (reference sequence). The CDR3 sequence is 15 residues long. The V gene end was trimmed by 4 bases and the J gene end by 3 bases; junction bases not matched to a gene: 8. As DNA, the CDR3 is TGTGCCAGCAGCCGGGGGACAGGACACTACTACGAGCAGTACTTC. Translating it yields CASSRGTGHYYEQYF.

This sequence joins TRBV9 and TRBJ2-1; 8 nucleotides match TRBD2. Germline V CDR1 and CDR2: SGDLS, YYNGEE. This CDR3 spans 15 amino acids. V was clipped by 5 bases and J by 7 bases; unmatched bases: 11. CDR3 bases: TGTGCCAGCAGGCCCGCCGGGACTAGTAGGAATGAGCAGTTCTTC. Translation gives CASRPAGTSRNEQFF.

In its sample, this clone was seen a few times. V and J are TRBV7-2 and TRBJ2-7; no firm D call. Looked up from germline, CDR1 is SGHTA and CDR2 is FQGNSA. The CDR3 loop spans 14 amino acids. The V gene lost 5 bases and the J gene lost 5 bases, with 16 bases spanning the gap. CDR3 DNA: TGTGCCAGCAGCCCGACGTTTGCACCCCACGAGCAGTACTTC. It encodes CASSPTFAPHEQYF.

This chain joins TRBV27 and TRBJ2-1; 8 positions match TRBD1. The CDR3 extends over 15 amino acids. V dropped 11 bases and J dropped 7; count of bases not matched to a gene: 16. CDR1 is MNHEY and CDR2 is SMNVEV in the germline V gene (reference sequence). CDR3 nucleotides: TGTGCCGTGTCTTCAGGGGGCGGTAATTGGAATGAGCAGTTCTTC. Translating it yields CAVSSGGGNWNEQFF.